These 13 T cell receptor beta chains came from one sample sequenced in a study of glioma-infiltrating T cells. TCR alpha and beta CDR3 regions were amplified from RNA using iRepertoire nested multiplex PCR. MiXCR, applied by TCRdb to the multiplex PCR reads, yields one record per CDR3 protein. The table has around 390,000 distinct CDR3 sequences, approximately 42% seen once. Sequenced: glioma tissue, nonneoplastic brain tissue, or PBMCs (not recorded which). The receptors were gathered from a human donor with low-grade glioma or glioblastoma, undergoing nonglioma brain surgery, or in good health (not recorded which).

Only a few counts were recorded for this clonotype. This chain uses TRBV5-1 with TRBJ2-1; no definite D call. The germline CDR1 and CDR2 sequences are SGHRS and YFSETQ. CDR3 length equals 13 residues. Trimming pared 4 bases from V and 3 bases from J, leaving 8 bases between. CDR3 coding DNA: TGCGCCAGCAGCACGGACGTCTACAATGAGCAGTTCTTC. Its protein is CASSTDVYNEQFF.

V is TRBV7-9 and J is TRBJ2-2; 7 nucleotides match TRBD1. Germline CDR1 and CDR2: SEHNR and FQNEAQ (reference sequence). The length of the CDR3 is 14 residues. V shed 5 bases, J shed 3 bases, and the junction held 3 bases outside the gene matches. CDR3: CASSRDSYTGELFF. The CDR3 DNA reads as TGTGCCAGCAGCCGGGACAGCTACACCGGGGAGCTGTTTTTT.

The chain's CDR3 is CASSLTLAGAYEQYF. For the CDR3, the DNA is TGTGCCAGCAGCTTAACTCTAGCGGGGGCCTACGAGCAGTACTTC. The chain uses TRBV7-2 and TRBJ2-7, with 10 bases lining up with TRBD2. Germline CDR1 is SGHTA and CDR2 is FQGNSA. V was clipped by 2 bases and J by 2 bases; unmatched bases: 3. This CDR3 region has 15 residues.

The chain employs TRBV5-1 and TRBJ2-3; D may correspond to TRBD1 or TRBD2 (5 bases each). Between the trimmed V and J ends, which lost 5 bases and 2 bases, there was a span of 12 bases. The CDR3 spans 14 residues. Germline loops: CDR1 SGHRS, CDR2 YFSETQ. CDR3 sequence reads: CASRTGAATDTQYF. CDR3 in DNA: TGCGCCAGCAGAACAGGAGCGGCCACAGATACGCAGTATTTT.

V and J are TRBV7-2 and TRBJ2-7; D is perhaps TRBD1 (7 bases). V was pared by 6 bases and J by 6 bases, with 15 bases between. CDR1 SGHTA and CDR2 FQGNSA come from the germline V gene. The CDR3 sequence is 13 residues long. The CDR3 DNA sequence: TGTGCCAGCAGTTTGTGGAGGGGGCGCGAGCAGTACTTC. It codes for CASSLWRGREQYF. Using reference TRBV7-2 and TRBJ2-7 for the parts outside the CDR3, the full variable domain is GAGVSQSPSNKVTEKGKDVELRCDPISGHTALYWYRQSLGQGLEFLIYFQGNSAPDKSGLPSDRFSAERTGGSVSTLTIQRTQQEDSAVYLCASSLWRGREQYFGPGTRLTVT.

V usage is TRBV19 and J usage is TRBJ2-7, with D maybe TRBD2 (5 bases). The CDR3 extends over 13 amino acids. CDR1 LNHDA and CDR2 SQIVND come from the germline V gene (reference sequence). The V end lost 7 bases, the J end lost 3 bases, and 13 bases lay between the germline ends. The CDR3 coding sequence is TGTGCCAGTACGTCCGGGGTAGGCTACGAGCAGTACTTC. Its translation: CASTSGVGYEQYF.

The chain couples TRBV4-2 to TRBJ1-2; TRBD1 aligns across 7 bases. The trim removed 8 bases at V and 5 bases at J, leaving 11 bases unmatched. The CDR3 sequence is 14 residues long. Looked up from germline, CDR1 is LGHNA and CDR2 is YNFKEQ. The CDR3 sequence is CASGLRDSAYGYTF. The CDR3 DNA is TGTGCCAGCGGCCTCCGGGACAGCGCATATGGCTACACCTTC.

This clonotype was counted ten times or more. J is TRBJ2-1 and V is TRBV7-9, with D perhaps matching TRBD1 or TRBD2 (6 bases each). Trimming pared 3 bases from V and 3 bases from J, leaving 9 bases between. This CDR3 is 14 amino acids long. Germline V lookup: CDR1 SEHNR, CDR2 FQNEAQ (reference sequence). CDR3 in amino acids: CASSLGGLYNEQFF. For the CDR3, the DNA is TGTGCCAGCAGCTTGGGGGGCCTCTACAATGAGCAGTTCTTC.

The gene calls are TRBV20-1 and TRBJ2-5, with TRBD2 matching over 13 bases. There are 16 residues in the CDR3. V lost 6 bases and J lost 4; bases outside the gene matches: 11. Germline assignment: CDR1 DFQATT and CDR2 SNEGSKA (reference sequence). The CDR3 coding sequence is TGCAGTGCATACCGGACTAGCGGGAGTCTGGGAGAGACCCAGTACTTC. Its protein is CSAYRTSGSLGETQYF.

In the case of this clonotype: This could be a read error, since a much larger clone is one nucleotide away. The gene calls are TRBV27 and TRBJ1-1; TRBD1 matches at 7 bases. J lost 4 bases, V lost 5 bases, and 7 bases had no gene match. Germline CDR1 reads MNHEY; CDR2 reads SMNVEV (reference sequence). This CDR3 has 14 residues. CDR3: CASSPPGQRTEAFF. The CDR3 DNA follows: TGTGCCAGCAGTCCACCGGGACAGCGCACTGAAGCTTTCTTT.

Concerning this clonotype itself: This may arise from a read error, as a much more abundant clone is one base away. The chain couples TRBV7-3 to TRBJ2-3, with a weak D call TRBD1 (8 bases). The CDR3 extends over 16 amino acids. The V gene's germline CDR1 is SGHTA and CDR2 FQGTGA. The DNA for the CDR3 is TGTGTCAGCAGCTCAACAGGGGGGGACGGGACAGATACGCAGTATTTT. It is translated as CVSSSTGGDGTDTQYF.

Worth noting for this clonotype: Mismatch with germline at one junction end may stem from a read error. The chain couples TRBV7-2 to TRBJ1-1; TRBD1 is a possible D gene (6 bases). CDR3 size: 13 residues. CDR1 and CDR2 (germline): SGHTA, FQGNSA. CDR3 in DNA: TGTGCCAGCGATCCAAAGGGGGACACTGAAGATTTCTTT. Encoded protein: CASDPKGDTEDFF.

This clonotype showed up just a few times. The genes are TRBV20-1 and TRBJ2-3; possible D gene TRBD2, 6 bases. This CDR3 spans 16 amino acids. Germline CDR1 is DFQATT and CDR2 is SNEGSKA (reference sequence). The ends were cut back, 0 bases at V and 6 bases at J, with 19 bases in the middle. The CDR3 loop reads CSARERAGSRWDTQYF. The CDR3 bases are TGCAGTGCTAGAGAACGCGCGGGAAGTCGCTGGGATACGCAGTATTTT.